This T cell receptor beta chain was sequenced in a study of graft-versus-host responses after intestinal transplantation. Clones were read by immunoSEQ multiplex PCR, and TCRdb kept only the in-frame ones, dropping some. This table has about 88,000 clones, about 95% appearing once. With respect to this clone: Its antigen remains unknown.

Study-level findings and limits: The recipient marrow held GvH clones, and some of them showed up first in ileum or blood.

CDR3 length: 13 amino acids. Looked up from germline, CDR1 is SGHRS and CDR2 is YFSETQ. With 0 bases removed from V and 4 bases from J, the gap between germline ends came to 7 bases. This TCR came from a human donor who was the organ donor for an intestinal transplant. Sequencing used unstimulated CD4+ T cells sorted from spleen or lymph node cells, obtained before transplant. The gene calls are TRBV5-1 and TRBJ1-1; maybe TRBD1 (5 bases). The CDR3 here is CASSLGDLTEAFF. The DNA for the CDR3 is TGCGCCAGCAGCTTGGGGGACCTCACTGAAGCTTTCTTT.